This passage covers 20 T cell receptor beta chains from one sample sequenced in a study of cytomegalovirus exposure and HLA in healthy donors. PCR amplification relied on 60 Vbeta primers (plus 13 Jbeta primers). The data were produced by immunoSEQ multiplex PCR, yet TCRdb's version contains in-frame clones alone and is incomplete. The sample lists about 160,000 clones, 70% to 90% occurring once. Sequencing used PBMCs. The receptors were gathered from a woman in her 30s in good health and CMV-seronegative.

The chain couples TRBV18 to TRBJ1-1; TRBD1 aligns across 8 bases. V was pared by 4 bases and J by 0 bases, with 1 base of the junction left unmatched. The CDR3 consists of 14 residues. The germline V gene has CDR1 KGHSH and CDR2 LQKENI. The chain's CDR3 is CASSRQGMNTEAFF. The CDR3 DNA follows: TGTGCCAGCTCACGACAGGGGATGAACACTGAAGCTTTCTTT.

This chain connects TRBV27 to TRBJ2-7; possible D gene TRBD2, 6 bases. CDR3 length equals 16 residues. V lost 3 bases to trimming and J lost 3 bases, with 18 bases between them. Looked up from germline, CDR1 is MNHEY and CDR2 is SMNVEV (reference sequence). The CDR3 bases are TGTGCCAGCAGTTTGAGGGAGGCCGACCCGGACTACGAGCAGTACTTC. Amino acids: CASSLREADPDYEQYF.

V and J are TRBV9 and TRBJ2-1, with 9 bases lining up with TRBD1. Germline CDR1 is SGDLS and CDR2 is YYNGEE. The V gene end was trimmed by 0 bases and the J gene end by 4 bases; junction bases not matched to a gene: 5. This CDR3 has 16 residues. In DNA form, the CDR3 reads TGTGCCAGCAGCGTAGGGAGGACAGGGGTTTACAATGAGCAGTTCTTC. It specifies CASSVGRTGVYNEQFF.

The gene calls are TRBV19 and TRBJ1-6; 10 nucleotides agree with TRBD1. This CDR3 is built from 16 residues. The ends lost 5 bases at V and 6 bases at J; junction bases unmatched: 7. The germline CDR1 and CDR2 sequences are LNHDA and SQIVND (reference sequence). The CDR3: CASSPPGQGSNSPLHF. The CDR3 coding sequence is TGTGCCAGTAGTCCCCCGGGACAGGGGTCTAATTCACCCCTCCACTTT.

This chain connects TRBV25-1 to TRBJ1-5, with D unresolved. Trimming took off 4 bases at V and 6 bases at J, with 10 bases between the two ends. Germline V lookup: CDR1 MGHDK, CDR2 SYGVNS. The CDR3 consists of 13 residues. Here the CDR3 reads CASSGLGSQPQHF. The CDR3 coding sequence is TGTGCCAGCAGTGGCCTCGGGAGTCAGCCCCAGCATTTT.

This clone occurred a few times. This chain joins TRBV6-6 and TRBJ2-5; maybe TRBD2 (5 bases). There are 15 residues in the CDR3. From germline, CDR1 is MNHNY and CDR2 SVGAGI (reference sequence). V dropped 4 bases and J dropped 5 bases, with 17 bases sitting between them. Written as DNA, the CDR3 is TGTGCCAGCAGTTTTTCCCTTGCTGGCGGGGAGACCCAGTACTTC. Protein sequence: CASSFSLAGGETQYF.

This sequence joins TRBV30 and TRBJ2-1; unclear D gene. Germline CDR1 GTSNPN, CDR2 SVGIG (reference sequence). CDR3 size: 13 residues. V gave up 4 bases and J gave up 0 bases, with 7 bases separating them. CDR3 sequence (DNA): TGTGCCTGGACTAGTGGCTCCTACAATGAGCAGTTCTTC. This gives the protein CAWTSGSYNEQFF.

CDR3 protein: CASSIGGASYEQYF. The CDR3 nucleotides are TGTGCCAGTAGTATTGGTGGGGCGTCCTACGAGCAGTACTTC. V gene TRBV19 combines with J gene TRBJ2-7; a weak D match, TRBD1 (5 bases). Deletions cut 3 bases from V and 1 base from J, with 10 bases between. The CDR3 covers 14 residues. Germline CDR1 LNHDA, CDR2 SQIVND (reference sequence).

The CDR3 spells CASSFPGGVRGYTF. The CDR3, as DNA: TGTGCCAGCAGCTTCCCCGGGGGGGTCAGGGGCTACACCTTC. The chain recombines TRBV11-2 with TRBJ1-2, with D maybe TRBD1 (5 bases). Germline CDR1 SGHAT, CDR2 FQNNGV. Trimming took off 3 bases at V and 8 bases at J, with 16 bases between the two ends. CDR3 length equals 14 residues.

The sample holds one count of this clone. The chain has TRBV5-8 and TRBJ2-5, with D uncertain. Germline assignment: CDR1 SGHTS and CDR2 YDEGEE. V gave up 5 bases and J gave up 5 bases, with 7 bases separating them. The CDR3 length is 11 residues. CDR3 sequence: CASRLRETQYF. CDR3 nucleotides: TGTGCCAGCAGGTTACGGGAGACCCAGTACTTC.

The CDR3 nucleotides read TGTGCCAGTAGTTCGGGACTCCTAAATGAGCAGTTCTTC. It encodes CASSSGLLNEQFF. The chain employs TRBV19 and TRBJ2-1; possible D gene TRBD2, 6 bases. Per the germline V gene, CDR1 is LNHDA and CDR2 is SQIVND (reference sequence). Trimming removed 5 bases from V and 7 bases from J, with 12 bases in between. CDR3 size: 13 residues.

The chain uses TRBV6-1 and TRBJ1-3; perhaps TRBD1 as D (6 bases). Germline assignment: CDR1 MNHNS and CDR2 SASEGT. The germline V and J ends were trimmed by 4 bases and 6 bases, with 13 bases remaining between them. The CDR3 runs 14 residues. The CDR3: CASSGHRAANTIYF. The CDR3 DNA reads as TGTGCCAGCAGTGGACACAGGGCGGCAAACACCATATATTTT.

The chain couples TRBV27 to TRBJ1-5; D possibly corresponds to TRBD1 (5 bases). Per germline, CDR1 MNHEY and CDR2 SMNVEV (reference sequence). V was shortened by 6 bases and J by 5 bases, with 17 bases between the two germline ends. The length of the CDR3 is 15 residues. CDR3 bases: TGTGCCAGCAGCCCCGGGGGGGGAGGCCATCAGCCCCAGCATTTT. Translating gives CASSPGGGGHQPQHF.

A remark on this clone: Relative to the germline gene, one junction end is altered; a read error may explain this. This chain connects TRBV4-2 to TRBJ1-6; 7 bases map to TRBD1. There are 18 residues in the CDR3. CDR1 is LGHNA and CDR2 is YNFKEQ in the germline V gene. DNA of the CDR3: TGTGCCAGCAGCCCAAGACGACAGGGAGGCTCCGATAATTCACCCCTCCACTTT. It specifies CASSPRRQGGSDNSPLHF.

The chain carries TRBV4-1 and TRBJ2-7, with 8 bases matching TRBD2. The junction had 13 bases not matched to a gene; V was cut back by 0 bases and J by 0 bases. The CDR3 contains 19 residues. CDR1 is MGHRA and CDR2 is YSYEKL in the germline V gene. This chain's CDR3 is CASSQDLRSGGPSSYEQYF. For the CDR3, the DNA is TGCGCCAGCAGCCAAGATCTAAGAAGCGGGGGCCCCAGCTCCTACGAGCAGTACTTC.

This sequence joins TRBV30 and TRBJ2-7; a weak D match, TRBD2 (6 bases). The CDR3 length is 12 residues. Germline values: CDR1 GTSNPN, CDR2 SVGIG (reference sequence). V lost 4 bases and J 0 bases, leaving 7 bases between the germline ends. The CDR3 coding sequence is TGTGCCTGGACCGGGAGCTCCTACGAGCAGTACTTC. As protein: CAWTGSSYEQYF. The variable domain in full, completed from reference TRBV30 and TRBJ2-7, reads SQTIHQWPATLVQPVGSPLSLECTVEGTSNPNLYWYRQAAGRGLQLLFYSVGIGQISSEVPQNLSASRPQDRQFILSSKKLLLSDSGFYLCAWTGSSYEQYFGPGTRLTVT.

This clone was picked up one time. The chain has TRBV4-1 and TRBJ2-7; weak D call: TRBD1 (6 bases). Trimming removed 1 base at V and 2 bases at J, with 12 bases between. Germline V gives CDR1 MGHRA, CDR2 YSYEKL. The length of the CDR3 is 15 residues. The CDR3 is CASSQASTGTYEQYF. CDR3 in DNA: TGCGCCAGCAGCCAAGCCTCGACAGGTACCTACGAGCAGTACTTC.

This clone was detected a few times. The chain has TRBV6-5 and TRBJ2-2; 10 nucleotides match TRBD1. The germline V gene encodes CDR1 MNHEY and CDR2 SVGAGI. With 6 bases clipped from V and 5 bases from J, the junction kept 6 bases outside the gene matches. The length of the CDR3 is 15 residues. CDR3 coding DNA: TGTGCCAGCAGACCAGACAGGGGGCCAACCGGGGAGCTGTTTTTT. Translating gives CASRPDRGPTGELFF.

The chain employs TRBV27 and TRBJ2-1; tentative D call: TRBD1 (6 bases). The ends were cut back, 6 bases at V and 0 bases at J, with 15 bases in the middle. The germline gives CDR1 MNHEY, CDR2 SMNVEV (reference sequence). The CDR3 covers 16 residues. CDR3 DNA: TGTGCCAGCAGCTACGGGGCCAGGGGCTCCTACAATGAGCAGTTCTTC. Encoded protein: CASSYGARGSYNEQFF.

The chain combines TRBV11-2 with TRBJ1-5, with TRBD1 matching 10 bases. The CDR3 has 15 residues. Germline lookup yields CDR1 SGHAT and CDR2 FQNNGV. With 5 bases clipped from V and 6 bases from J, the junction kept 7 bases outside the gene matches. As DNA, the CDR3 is TGTGCCAGCAGCAAGACAGGGGGCGCAGGTCAGCCCCAGCATTTT. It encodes CASSKTGGAGQPQHF.